This TCR beta chain was retrieved from a study of blood T cell repertoires in COVID-19. Overall study: COVID-19 samples collected from the United States, Italy and Spain covered acute and convalescent phases.

The V gene's germline CDR1 is MRHNA and CDR2 SNTAGT. The CDR3 is 15 residues long. The V and J ends lost 4 bases and 4 bases respectively, with 15 bases between them. Here immunoSEQ multiplex PCR was the method, and the copy in TCRdb shows in-frame clones only, minus some. The sample has some 150,000 clones; approximately 91% are singletons. The chain uses TRBV6-4 and TRBJ2-3; TRBD2 might be the D (6 bases). The origin of this receptor is a human donor in a cohort sampled during active COVID-19. The sequenced material came from peripheral blood. CDR3 DNA: TGTGCCAGCAGTGGGGGACGGTCGGGAGCAGATACGCAGTATTTT. Translated: CASSGGRSGADTQYF.